This T cell receptor beta chain is drawn from a study of blood T cell repertoires in COVID-19. Study-level information: The samples span acute and convalescent COVID-19 from the United States, Italy and Spain. From T cells, B-cell-depleted T cells, or PBMCs came the material, which was cDNA or gDNA.

This CDR3 is 15 amino acids long. The V end lost 6 bases, the J end lost 2 bases, and 11 bases lay between the germline ends. Germline loops: CDR1 SNHLY, CDR2 FYNNEI. The authors' processing: It was from reference gene primer amplification that nucleated cell counts were estimated. Sequenced by immunoSEQ multiplex PCR; TCRdb stores in-frame clones only, minus some. The V and J calls and the clone size are those of that table, but D and trimming were determined from the DNA. Among about 120,000 clones listed, approximately 90% were seen once. The sample consisted of peripheral blood. The V and J genes are TRBV2 and TRBJ2-6; D not resolved. The TCR originated in a human donor with active COVID-19. The donor label of this sample is uncertain. The CDR3, as DNA: TGTGCCAGCAGCCCACGGTTGGCTGGGGCCAACGTCCTGACTTTC. It codes for CASSPRLAGANVLTF.